This TCR beta chain was recorded in a study of radiotherapy plus CTLA-4 blockade in lung cancer. Background on the study: Across the patients, objective responses occurred in more than 15%, and disease control in 30% to 40%. Whole-study results and caveats: Some TCR clones had been derived from tumors. These clones expanded in peripheral blood after radiotherapy plus ipilimumab. Interferon-beta and early blood T cell clone dynamics reportedly predicted response best.

Generated by immunoSEQ multiplex PCR, the TCRdb table keeps only in-frame clones and is missing some. The table lists tens of thousands of clones, around three quarters of them singletons. This CDR3 is 15 amino acids long. Germline V gene sequence: CDR1 KGHSH, CDR2 LQKENI. Trimming shortened V by 2 bases and J by 5 bases, and 13 bases separated the two germline ends. This clone was observed a single time. What it binds is unknown. The starting material was peripheral blood, obtained from a patient treated with radiotherapy plus ipilimumab. This TCR came from a human donor with non-small cell lung cancer who had a complete response to radiotherapy plus ipilimumab. This sequence joins TRBV18 and TRBJ2-4; D call uncertain. CDR3 DNA: TGTGCCAGCTCACCAAATAGGGTGGACCAAAACATTCAGTACTTC. This codes for CASSPNRVDQNIQYF.